This note documents a single T cell receptor (beta chain) sequence. This record comes from a study of blood T cell repertoires in COVID-19. Turning to the study itself: Sample material is recorded as cDNA or gDNA derived from T cells, B-cell-depleted T cells, or PBMCs.

The CDR3 has 14 residues. The germline CDR1 and CDR2 sequences are LNHDA and SQIVND (reference sequence). With V trimmed by 9 bases and J by 4 bases, 8 bases remained unmatched. In terms of age and location, participants ranged from roughly 18 to 95 years and lived in about 25 US areas. Authors' processing steps: Estimated nucleated cell counts came from reference gene primer amplification. The protocol was immunoSEQ multiplex PCR, while the TCRdb copy is restricted to in-frame clones and leaves out a portion. V and J calls and clone size follow that table, whereas D and trimming were derived from the DNA. Of approximately 330,000 clones listed, just under 90% are singletons.

The sample taken for sequencing was PBMCs or T cells enriched from blood (not recorded which). This clonotype originated in a woman aged 30 to 39 who had recovered from COVID-19. The chain uses TRBV19 and TRBJ2-1; 8 bases agree with TRBD2. The CDR3 nucleotides read TGTGCCAGCCATATAGCGGGAAGTTACAATGAGCAGTTCTTC. It yields the protein CASHIAGSYNEQFF.